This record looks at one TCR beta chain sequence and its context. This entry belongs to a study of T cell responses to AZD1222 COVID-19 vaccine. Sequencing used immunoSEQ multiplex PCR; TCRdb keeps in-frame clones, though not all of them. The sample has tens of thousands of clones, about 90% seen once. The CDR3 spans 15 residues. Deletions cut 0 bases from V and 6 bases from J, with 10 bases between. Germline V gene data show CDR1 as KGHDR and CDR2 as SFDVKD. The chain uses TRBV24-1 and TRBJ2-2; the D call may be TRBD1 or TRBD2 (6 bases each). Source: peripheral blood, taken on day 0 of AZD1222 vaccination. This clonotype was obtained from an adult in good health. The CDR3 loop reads CATSDLWGAAGELFF. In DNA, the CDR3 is TGTGCCACCAGTGATTTGTGGGGGGCGGCCGGGGAGCTGTTTTTT.